Listed below are T cell receptor beta chains from one sample, sequenced in a study of T-cell reconstitution after alpha-beta-depleted transplantation in children. Each CDR3 protein gets one entry after TCRdb re-called the PCR reads with MiXCR. The sample holds 450,000 to 500,000 distinct CDR3 sequences, 9.5% to 15% seen once. The sequencing used PBMCs from the stem cell graft donor, collected from the stem cell graft. The receptor set was obtained from a human donor who donated a stem cell graft to a child with combined immunodeficiency. Each CDR3 is given with its conserved first and last residue. Each record gives: V gene, clone size, CDR3 length, D gene, J gene, CDR3 DNA, CDR3 protein. A D gene is named only where the DNA matches it firmly. Clone size appears in some rows only: once, few, many, or a class for an expanded clone.

>TRBV6-5|few|16|TRBD2|TRBJ2-1
TGTGCCAGCAGTTACTCCCGGACTAGCGGGAGCAATGAGCAGTTCTTC
CASSYSRTSGSNEQFF
>TRBV5-6|many|14|.|TRBJ2-7
TGTGCCAGCAGCTTGTCCCTGGGACCCTACGAGCAGTACTTC
CASSLSLGPYEQYF
>TRBV11-2|.|18|.|TRBJ2-3
TGTGCCAGCAGCTTAGGGGCCTGGGGGCGGGGGAGCACAGATACGCAGTATTTT
CASSLGAWGRGSTDTQYF
>TRBV12-3/TRBV12-4|.|15|.|TRBJ1-4
TGTGCCAGCCAGGCGGGGGGTAGGAGTAATGAAAAACTGTTTTTT
CASQAGGRSNEKLFF
>TRBV20-1|few|16|TRBD1|TRBJ2-5
TGCAGTGCTCCCACGGGCCGAAGGGGGCGTATGGAGACCCAGTACTTC
CSAPTGRRGRMETQYF
>TRBV6-2/TRBV6-3|many|16|TRBD1|TRBJ1-1
TGTGCCAGCAGTTACTCTCTGACAGGGGCCAGGACTGAAGCTTTCTTT
CASSYSLTGARTEAFF
>TRBV27|few|15|TRBD1|TRBJ2-1
TGTGCCAGCAGTCCGAGGAGGACAGGTCACAATGAGCAGTTCTTC
CASSPRRTGHNEQFF
>TRBV4-2|few|14|.|TRBJ1-2
TGTGCCAGCAGCCAAGCCCAGGTCAACTATGGCTACACCTTC
CASSQAQVNYGYTF
>TRBV29-1|few|13|TRBD2|TRBJ2-7
TGCAGCGTTAGGCCAGCGGGAGGGGGCGAGCAGTACTTC
CSVRPAGGGEQYF
>TRBV12-3/TRBV12-4|few|15|.|TRBJ2-5
TGTGCCAGCAGTTTGAAGTTCTCCATTCAAGAGACCCAGTACTTC
CASSLKFSIQETQYF
>TRBV28|many|15|TRBD2|TRBJ2-7
TGTGCCAGCAGTCCCAGACTAGCGGGGTCCCACGAGCAGTACTTC
CASSPRLAGSHEQYF
>TRBV9|few|13|.|TRBJ2-3
TGTGCCAGCAGCCCACCCCGTGAGGTTACGCAGTATTTT
CASSPPREVTQYF
>TRBV6-5|few|18|TRBD2|TRBJ2-1
TGTGCCAGCAGTTTTTCCTCGGGACTAGCGGGAGCGTTTAATGAGCAGTTCTTC
CASSFSSGLAGAFNEQFF
>TRBV20-1|many|13|TRBD1|TRBJ2-1
TGCAGTGCCGACGGGACAGCTGACAATGAGCAGTTCTTC
CSADGTADNEQFF
>TRBV19|.|14|.|TRBJ1-2
TGTGCCAGTAGTATTCGGGGCGGTAACTATGGCTACACCTTC
CASSIRGGNYGYTF
>TRBV12-3/TRBV12-4|many|13|.|TRBJ1-6
TGTGCCAGCAGTCCTATGGTTGGATCACCCCTCCACTTT
CASSPMVGSPLHF
>TRBV5-6|few|16|.|TRBJ2-1
TGTGCCAGCAGCTCCTTGGGCGCTACTTGGGCGGCTGAGCAGTTCTTC
CASSSLGATWAAEQFF
>TRBV12-3/TRBV12-4|few|13|.|TRBJ2-7
TGTGCCAGCAGTTGGGGGTATCGGAACGAGCAGTACTTC
CASSWGYRNEQYF
>TRBV2|.|13|.|TRBJ1-1
TGTGCCAGCATGGGGGGGATGAACACTGAAGCTTTCTTT
CASMGGMNTEAFF
>TRBV14|few|16|.|TRBJ2-1
TGTGCCAGCAGCCAAGGCCCTCCGAGCTCCTACAATGAGCAGTTCTTC
CASSQGPPSSYNEQFF
>TRBV7-3|many|13|.|TRBJ1-6
TGTGCCAGCAGCTTATCCTATAATTCACCCCTCCACTTT
CASSLSYNSPLHF
>TRBV7-3|few|16|TRBD1|TRBJ2-1
TGTGCCAGCAGCCGAACAGCGGGACAGGGGGTTGGTGAGCAGTTCTTC
CASSRTAGQGVGEQFF
>TRBV12-3/TRBV12-4|.|14|.|TRBJ2-5
TGTGCCAGCAGTCCGACAGGTGGCATGGAGACCCAGTACTTC
CASSPTGGMETQYF
>TRBV12-3/TRBV12-4|many|15|.|TRBJ2-1
TGTGCCAGCAGTTTAGTCACAGGTGGATACAATGAGCAGTTCTTC
CASSLVTGGYNEQFF
>TRBV12-3/TRBV12-4|.|13|.|TRBJ2-1
TGTGCCAGCAGTTTCCTACGAAACAATGAGCAGTTCTTC
CASSFLRNNEQFF
>TRBV29-1|few|14|TRBD2|TRBJ2-3
TGCAGCGTCGTGCTAGCGGGGGGTAGAGTAACGCAGTATTTT
CSVVLAGGRVTQYF
>TRBV6-2/TRBV6-3|many|17|.|TRBJ2-1
TGTGCCAGCAGTCCTCTCGAGGGGGGCCGCTCCTACAATGAGCAGTTCTTC
CASSPLEGGRSYNEQFF
>TRBV9|.|16|TRBD2|TRBJ2-3
TGTGCCAGCAGCGTAGAGCTGCGGGGGGGCGCAGATACGCAGTATTTT
CASSVELRGGADTQYF
>TRBV12-3/TRBV12-4|many|13|TRBD1|TRBJ1-1
TGTGCCAGCAGTTTAGACAGGGGGACTGAAGCTTTCTTT
CASSLDRGTEAFF
>TRBV15|.|13|TRBD1|TRBJ1-2
TGTGCCACCAGCAGATCCGACAGGGCAAGCTACACCTTC
CATSRSDRASYTF
>TRBV4-2|.|15|TRBD1|TRBJ1-6
TGTGCCAGCAGCCTCGGACAGGGGGACGATTCACCCCTCCACTTT
CASSLGQGDDSPLHF
>TRBV30|many|13|.|TRBJ2-5
TGTGCCTGGAGTGTAAGGGTGCGAGAGACCCAGTACTTC
CAWSVRVRETQYF
>TRBV4-3|few|14|.|TRBJ2-5
TGCGCCAGCAGCCAAGGAACGTTTCAAGAGACCCAGTACTTC
CASSQGTFQETQYF
>TRBV12-3/TRBV12-4|.|13|.|TRBJ1-1
TGTGCCAGCAGGCTCCTAAGGAACACTGAAGCTTTCTTT
CASRLLRNTEAFF
>TRBV3-1|many|15|TRBD1|TRBJ2-2
TGTGCCAGCAGCCAAGGGGACAGGGTCACCGGGGAGCTGTTTTTT
CASSQGDRVTGELFF
>TRBV15|.|22|TRBD1|TRBJ1-2
TGTGCCACCAGCAGAGATGGGGAGATTGACCGGGACAGGGGATTGGTTTCCTATGGCTACACCTTC
CATSRDGEIDRDRGLVSYGYTF
>TRBV23-1|.|14|.|TRBJ2-5
TGCGCCAGCAGTCTGAGAGGGACTTTAGAGACCCAGTACTTC
CASSLRGTLETQYF
>TRBV9|many|13|.|TRBJ2-3
TGTGCCAGCAGCGTAGTTTCGGGTAACGCGCAGTATTTT
CASSVVSGNAQYF
>TRBV12-3/TRBV12-4|.|14|.|TRBJ1-1
TGTGCCAGCAGTTTTACAGCTATGAACACTGAAGCTTTCTTT
CASSFTAMNTEAFF
>TRBV28|few|14|TRBD2|TRBJ2-5
TGTGCCAGCAGTAGCGGGGGGGCCCGAGAGACCCAGTACTTC
CASSSGGARETQYF
>TRBV12-3/TRBV12-4|many|14|TRBD1|TRBJ1-2
TGTGCCAGCAGAACAACAGGGGACCACTATGGCTACACCTTC
CASRTTGDHYGYTF
>TRBV4-1|.|17|TRBD2|TRBJ2-1
TGCGCCAGCAGCCAAGAAGTTGGCGGGGGCTCCTACAATGAGCAGTTCTTC
CASSQEVGGGSYNEQFF
>TRBV27|few|15|TRBD1|TRBJ1-6
TGTGCCAGCAGTAGCCCGGGACAGGAAAATTCACCCCTCCACTTT
CASSSPGQENSPLHF
>TRBV20-1|many|11|.|TRBJ1-5
TGCAGTGCAGGGTTTAATCAGCCCCAGCATTTT
CSAGFNQPQHF
>TRBV2|.|15|.|TRBJ1-1
TGTGCCAGCAGGCCCCTCGTGACGGGGAGCACTGAAGCTTTCTTT
CASRPLVTGSTEAFF
>TRBV5-1|many|15|.|TRBJ2-1
TGCGCCAGCAGCTTGGTACAGCATTTCTACAATGAGCAGTTCTTC
CASSLVQHFYNEQFF
>TRBV12-3/TRBV12-4|many|15|TRBD2|TRBJ2-7
TGTGCCAGCAGTCCGGACGGACTAGCGGTATACGAGCAGTACTTC
CASSPDGLAVYEQYF
>TRBV7-9|few|15|.|TRBJ2-7
TGTGCCAGCAGCCCGTCGGGGGTAGGATCCTACGAGCAGTACTTC
CASSPSGVGSYEQYF
>TRBV4-3|.|14|.|TRBJ2-3
TGCGCCAGCAGTCTCGGGCGGTGGACAGATACGCAGTATTTT
CASSLGRWTDTQYF
>TRBV11-2|.|15|.|TRBJ2-1
TGTGCCAGCAGCTCCGTACGGGGGAATTACAATGAGCAGTTCTTC
CASSSVRGNYNEQFF
>TRBV10-3|few|14|TRBD1|TRBJ2-7
TGTGCCATCAGTCGGGACAGCCCACCCTACGAGCAGTACTTC
CAISRDSPPYEQYF
>TRBV12-3/TRBV12-4|.|18|.|TRBJ2-7
TGTGCCAGCAGTTTAGTTGGCCCAGGGGCCCCTCCTAGTGACGAGCAGTACTTC
CASSLVGPGAPPSDEQYF
>TRBV4-3|.|15|TRBD2|TRBJ2-5
TGCGCCAGCAGCTCTACTAGCGAGGGTCAAGAGACCCAGTACTTC
CASSSTSEGQETQYF